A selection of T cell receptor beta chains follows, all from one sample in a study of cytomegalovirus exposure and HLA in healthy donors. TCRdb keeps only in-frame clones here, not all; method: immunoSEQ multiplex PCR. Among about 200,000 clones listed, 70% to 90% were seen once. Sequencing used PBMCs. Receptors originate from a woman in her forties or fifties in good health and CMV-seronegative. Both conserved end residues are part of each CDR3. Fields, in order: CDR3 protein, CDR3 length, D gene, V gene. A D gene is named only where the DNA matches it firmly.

CASSLGVQGGNQPQHF,16,.,TRBV7-6
CASRPEGTSGKNEQFF,16,TRBD2,TRBV27
CATSRGGLEGKSNEQFF,17,.,TRBV15
CASSGGTANTGELFF,15,.,TRBV11-3
CSVEDRGQGGNEQLF,15,TRBD1,TRBV29-1
CASSFTHRGYTLEAFF,16,TRBD1,TRBV28
CASSSISPSRDSYSYEQYF,19,TRBD1,TRBV13
CASSQDDNDPPSEQYF,16,.,TRBV4-2
CASSKQGAANEKLFF,15,TRBD1,TRBV28
CASSLSRHHTDTQYF,15,.,TRBV18
CASSFTVLRHNEQFF,15,.,TRBV11-2
CASRWDRKNTEAFF,14,TRBD1,TRBV27
CASSGEWGGAFF,12,.,TRBV5-6
CASSDWMTYEQYF,13,.,TRBV19
CASSEYRLNTEAFF,14,.,TRBV10-2
CASSIGRQPYQPQHF,15,.,TRBV19
CASSLNNAGSYGYTF,15,.,TRBV7-9
CASSFGQVYNEQFF,14,.,TRBV28
CASSQDRGYEQYF,13,TRBD1,TRBV19
CASSLRTATNEKLFF,15,.,TRBV5-1
CASSPNPTGTANNQPQHF,18,TRBD1,TRBV5-1
CASSEQGVSYEQYF,14,TRBD1,TRBV6-1
CASSSRGGRALYEQYF,16,.,TRBV7-8
CASSASGSGTDTQYF,15,.,TRBV11-2
CASSGFGGSYNEQFF,15,.,TRBV9
CAWSVKQGRSPLHF,14,TRBD1,TRBV30
CASSDGLTKGIYEQYF,16,.,TRBV6-6
CASSRALAGSFYEQYF,16,TRBD2,TRBV5-6
CASSMAPGTNNEQFF,15,TRBD2,TRBV5-1
CASSDFGGEGTDTQYF,16,.,TRBV25-1
CASSLGPLAEIYEQYF,16,TRBD2,TRBV5-6
CASSFRFVAPNTEAFF,16,.,TRBV7-2
CASRRIYSYEQYF,13,.,TRBV5-1
CATSRDYPSGANVLTF,16,.,TRBV15
CASSKLAGEYNEQLF,15,TRBD2,TRBV6-5
CASSSTGGGTEAFF,14,.,TRBV5-4
CASRILAGGPGVGEETQYF,19,TRBD2,TRBV27
CASSFLTGENEKLFF,15,TRBD1,TRBV5-4
CASSQLKQGIGETQYF,16,.,TRBV4-2
CASSVSYSETQYF,13,.,TRBV9
CASSLSPLAGGKNEQYF,17,TRBD2,TRBV5-6
CAWSVLSEQYF,11,.,TRBV30
CASSPDRLGLQPQHF,15,.,TRBV27
CASSLGVGVSGEQFF,15,.,TRBV5-1
CASSRELAVGETQYF,15,TRBD2,TRBV7-9
CASSTGQGAGNTIYF,15,TRBD1,TRBV18
CATKQSKGAAQGNQPQHF,18,TRBD1,TRBV15
CSAAGGDGYTF,11,.,TRBV20-1
CASRGTPNYGYTF,13,.,TRBV6-5
CASLEAGGPGNEQFF,15,TRBD2,TRBV27
CASSLEQGLPSYEQYF,16,.,TRBV5-5
CASSFKREGPGGELFF,16,TRBD2,TRBV7-2
CASSLLRREQFF,12,.,TRBV7-2
CASSFLAGVNNEQFF,15,TRBD2,TRBV5-1
CASSLLVGTYEQYF,14,.,TRBV5-1